These T cell receptor beta chains were read from a single sample in a study of blood T cell repertoires in COVID-19. Sequencing used immunoSEQ multiplex PCR; TCRdb keeps in-frame clones, though not all of them. This table holds approximately 150,000 clones, around 87% found once. The sequenced sample was peripheral blood. Receptors originate from a man between 45 and 60 years old who had recovered from COVID-19. The CDR3 runs from the conserved cysteine through the conserved F or W. The D gene is left open where the match is weak. Size is stated for part of the rows, as once, few or many counts, or as a class when the clone is expanded.

v_call	d_call	clone_size	j_call	cdr3_aa	cdr3_nt
TRBV5-1	TRBD1	once	TRBJ2-7	CASTPGGQGANREQYF	TGCGCCAGCACCCCTGGAGGACAGGGGGCGAATAGGGAGCAGTACTTC
TRBV5-4	TRBD1	NA	TRBJ1-3	CASSLEPLTGTSGNTIYF	TGTGCCAGCAGCTTGGAGCCGCTGACAGGGACCTCTGGAAACACCATATATTTT
TRBV24-1	NA	few	TRBJ1-2	CATSDGLGYTF	TGTGCCACCAGTGATGGCCTTGGCTACACCTTC
TRBV5-1	TRBD2	NA	TRBJ2-5	CASSLPSGGVQETQYF	TGCGCCAGCAGCTTACCCAGCGGGGGAGTCCAAGAGACCCAGTACTTC
TRBV9	NA	once	TRBJ2-5	CASSPGPSATETQYF	TGTGCCAGCAGCCCTGGGCCTAGCGCTACGGAGACCCAGTACTTC
TRBV4-3	NA	NA	TRBJ1-1	CASSQEGGLTNTEAFF	TGCGCCAGCAGCCAAGAGGGGGGGCTCACGAACACTGAAGCTTTCTTT
TRBV4-2	NA	NA	TRBJ1-5	CASSQIAGSDNQPQHF	TGTGCCAGCAGTCAAATTGCCGGGTCCGACAATCAGCCCCAGCATTTT
TRBV5-6	TRBD2	NA	TRBJ2-5	CASSLFWRGEETQYF	TGTGCCAGCAGCTTGTTCTGGCGGGGGGAAGAGACCCAGTACTTC
TRBV13	NA	NA	TRBJ1-2	CASSQGGIRDGYTF	TGTGCCAGCAGCCAAGGAGGAATCCGGGATGGCTACACCTTC
TRBV4-3	NA	NA	TRBJ2-3	CASSPQVNTDTQYF	TGCGCCAGCAGCCCACAGGTCAACACAGATACGCAGTATTTT
TRBV9	TRBD1	NA	TRBJ1-2	CASSETPGTAYGYTF	TGTGCCAGCAGCGAAACCCCCGGGACAGCCTATGGCTACACCTTC
TRBV4-1	TRBD1	few	TRBJ1-3	CASSQVAGQGPYTIYF	TGCGCCAGCAGCCAAGTGGCGGGACAGGGCCCGTACACCATATATTTT
TRBV7-2	NA	NA	TRBJ1-6	CASSPIGASYNSPLHF	TGTGCCAGCAGCCCCATAGGGGCCTCCTATAATTCACCCCTCCACTTT
TRBV7-3	TRBD2	NA	TRBJ2-5	CASSAGLAGETQYF	TGTGCCAGCAGTGCGGGACTAGCGGGGGAGACCCAGTACTTC
TRBV7-9	TRBD1	NA	TRBJ1-2	CASSSQGASNYGYTF	TGTGCCAGCAGCTCACAGGGGGCGAGTAACTATGGCTACACCTTC
TRBV5-6	TRBD1	NA	TRBJ1-2	CASSLRRTGMAGGYTF	TGTGCCAGCAGCTTGCGGCGGACAGGGATGGCGGGTGGCTACACCTTC
TRBV10-2	TRBD1	NA	TRBJ1-2	CASSERTGEGGYTF	TGCGCCAGCAGTGAGAGGACAGGGGAGGGTGGCTACACCTTC
TRBV2	NA	NA	TRBJ2-5	CASSEVAQETQYF	TGTGCCAGCAGTGAGGTGGCACAAGAGACCCAGTACTTC
TRBV5-5	TRBD2	NA	TRBJ2-2	CASSPRLAGGPSNTGELFF	TGTGCCAGCAGCCCTCGACTAGCGGGGGGGCCTTCGAACACCGGGGAGCTGTTTTTT
TRBV4-1	NA	NA	TRBJ2-3	CASSQDGARATDTQYF	TGCGCCAGCAGCCAAGATGGGGCACGGGCCACAGATACGCAGTATTTT
TRBV6-4	TRBD1	NA	TRBJ1-4	CASSETGGSNEKLFF	TGTGCCAGCAGTGAAACAGGGGGTAGTAATGAAAAACTGTTTTTT
TRBV11-2	NA	NA	TRBJ1-1	CASSLIGSEAFF	TGTGCCAGCAGCTTAATCGGGTCTGAAGCTTTCTTT